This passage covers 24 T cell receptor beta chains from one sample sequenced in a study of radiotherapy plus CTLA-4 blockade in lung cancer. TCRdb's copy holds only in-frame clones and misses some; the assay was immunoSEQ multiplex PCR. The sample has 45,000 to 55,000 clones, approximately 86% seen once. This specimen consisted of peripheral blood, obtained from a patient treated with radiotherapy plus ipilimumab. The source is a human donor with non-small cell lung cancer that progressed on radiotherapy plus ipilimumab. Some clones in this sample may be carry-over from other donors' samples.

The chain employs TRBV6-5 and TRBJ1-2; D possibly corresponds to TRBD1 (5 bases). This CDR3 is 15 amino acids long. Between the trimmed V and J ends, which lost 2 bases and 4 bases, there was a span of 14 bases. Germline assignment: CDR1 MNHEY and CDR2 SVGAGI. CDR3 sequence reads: CASSYKSGGIYGYTF. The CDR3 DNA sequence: TGTGCCAGCAGTTACAAGAGCGGGGGAATCTATGGCTACACCTTC.

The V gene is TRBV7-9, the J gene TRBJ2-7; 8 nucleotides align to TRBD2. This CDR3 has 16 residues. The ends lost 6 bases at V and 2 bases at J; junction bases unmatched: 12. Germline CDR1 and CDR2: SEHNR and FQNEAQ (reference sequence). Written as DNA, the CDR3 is TGTGCCAGCAGATGGATAAGCGGGGGTCGGGCCTACGAGCAGTACTTC. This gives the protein CASRWISGGRAYEQYF.

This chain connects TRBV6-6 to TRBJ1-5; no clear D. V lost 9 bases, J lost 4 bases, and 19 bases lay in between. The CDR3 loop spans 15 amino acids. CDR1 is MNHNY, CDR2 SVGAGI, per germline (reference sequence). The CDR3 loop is CASFDSGVPNQPQHF. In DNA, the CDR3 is TGTGCCAGTTTTGACTCTGGTGTACCAAATCAGCCCCAGCATTTT.

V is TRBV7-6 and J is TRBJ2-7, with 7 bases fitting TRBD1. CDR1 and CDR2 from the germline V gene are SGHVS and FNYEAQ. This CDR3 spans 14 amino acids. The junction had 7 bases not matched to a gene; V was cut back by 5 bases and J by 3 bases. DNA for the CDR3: TGTGCCAGCAGCAGCCGGGACAGTTTCTACGAGCAGTACTTC. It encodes CASSSRDSFYEQYF.

As DNA, the CDR3 is TGTGCCAGCAGGCTCCTCGAGACTACTGAAGCTTTCTTT. Amino acids: CASRLLETTEAFF. The gene calls are TRBV27 and TRBJ1-1, with D unclear. The CDR3 contains 13 residues. Germline CDR1 reads MNHEY; CDR2 reads SMNVEV (reference sequence). The V end was cut by 6 bases, the J end by 5 bases, with 13 bases between.

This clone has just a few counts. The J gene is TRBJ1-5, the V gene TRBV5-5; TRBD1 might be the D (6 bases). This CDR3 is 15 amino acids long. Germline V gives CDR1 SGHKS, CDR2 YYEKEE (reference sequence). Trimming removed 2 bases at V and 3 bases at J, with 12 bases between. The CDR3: CASSFGGDNNQPQHF. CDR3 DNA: TGTGCCAGCAGCTTCGGGGGGGACAACAATCAGCCCCAGCATTTT.

CDR3 region: CASSVARGQGARYTF. In nucleotides, the CDR3 is TGTGCCAGCAGCGTAGCTCGAGGACAGGGGGCCCGCTACACCTTC. The chain combines TRBV9 with TRBJ1-2, with 11 bases fitting TRBD1. Germline V gene lookup returns CDR1 SGDLS and CDR2 YYNGEE. This CDR3 is built from 15 residues. The J segment lost 9 bases and the V segment lost 0 bases, leaving 7 bases of the junction unmatched.

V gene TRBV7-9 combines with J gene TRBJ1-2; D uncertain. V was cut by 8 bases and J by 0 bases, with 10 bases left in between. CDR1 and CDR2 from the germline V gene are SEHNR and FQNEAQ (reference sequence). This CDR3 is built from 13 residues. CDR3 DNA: TGTGCCAGCGGAGGGATTTCTAACTATGGCTACACCTTC. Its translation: CASGGISNYGYTF. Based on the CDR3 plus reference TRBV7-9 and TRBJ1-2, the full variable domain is DTGVSQNPRHKITKRGQNVTFRCDPISEHNRLYWYRQTLGQGPEFLTYFQNEAQLEKSRLLSDRFSAERPKGSFSTLEIQRTEQGDSAMYLCASGGISNYGYTFGSGTRLTVV.

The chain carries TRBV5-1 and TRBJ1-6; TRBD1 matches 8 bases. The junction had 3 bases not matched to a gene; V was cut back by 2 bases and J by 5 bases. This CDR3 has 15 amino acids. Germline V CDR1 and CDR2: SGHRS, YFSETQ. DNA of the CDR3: TGCGCCAGCAGCTTAGGGGACAGGAATAATTCACCCCTCCACTTT. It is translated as CASSLGDRNNSPLHF.

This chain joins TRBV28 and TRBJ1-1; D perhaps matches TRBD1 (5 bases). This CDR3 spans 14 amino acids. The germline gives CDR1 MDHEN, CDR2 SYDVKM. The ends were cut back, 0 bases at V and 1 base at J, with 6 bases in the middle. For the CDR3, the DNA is TGTGCCAGCAGTTTATGGGGGGGGAACACTGAAGCTTTCTTT. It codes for CASSLWGGNTEAFF.

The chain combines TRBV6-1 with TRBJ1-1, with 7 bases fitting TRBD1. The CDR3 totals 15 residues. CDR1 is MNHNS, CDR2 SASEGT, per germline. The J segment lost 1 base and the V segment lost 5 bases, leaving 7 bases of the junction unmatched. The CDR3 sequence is CASSHRGNKNTEAFF. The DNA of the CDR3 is TGTGCCAGCAGTCACAGGGGAAACAAGAACACTGAAGCTTTCTTT.

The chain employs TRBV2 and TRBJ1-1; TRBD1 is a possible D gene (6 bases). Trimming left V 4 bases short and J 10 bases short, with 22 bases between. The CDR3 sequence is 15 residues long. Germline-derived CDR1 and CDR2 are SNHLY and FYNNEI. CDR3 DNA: TGTGCCAGCAGTGGGGTCGGGGGGCGCTTCCATCGAGCTTTCTTT. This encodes CASSGVGGRFHRAFF.

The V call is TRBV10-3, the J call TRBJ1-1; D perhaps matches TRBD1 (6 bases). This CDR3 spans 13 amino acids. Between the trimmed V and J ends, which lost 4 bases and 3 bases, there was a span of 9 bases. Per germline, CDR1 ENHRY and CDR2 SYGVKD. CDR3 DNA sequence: TGTGCCATCAGTGCCCAGGGGTACACTGAAGCTTTCTTT. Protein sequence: CAISAQGYTEAFF.

The CDR3 sequence: CSVDRGGEQFF. CDR3 in DNA: TGCAGCGTTGATAGGGGAGGCGAGCAGTTCTTC. The chain uses TRBV29-1 and TRBJ2-1, with D possibly being TRBD2 (6 bases). The germline gives CDR1 SQVTM, CDR2 ANQGSEA. V was clipped by 3 bases and J by 10 bases, with 10 bases between them. This CDR3 contains 11 residues.

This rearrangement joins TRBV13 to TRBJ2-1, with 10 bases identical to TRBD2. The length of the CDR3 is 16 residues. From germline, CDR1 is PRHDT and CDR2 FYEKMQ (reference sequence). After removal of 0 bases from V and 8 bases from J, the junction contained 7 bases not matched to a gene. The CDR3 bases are TGTGCCAGCAGCTTAGGGGCAGCGGGGGGGTTCGATGAGCAGTTCTTC. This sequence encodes CASSLGAAGGFDEQFF.

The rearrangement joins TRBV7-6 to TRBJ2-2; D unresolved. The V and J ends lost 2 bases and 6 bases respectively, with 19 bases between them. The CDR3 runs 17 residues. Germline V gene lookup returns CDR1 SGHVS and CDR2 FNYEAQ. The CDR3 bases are TGTGCCAGCAGCTTATTCGTCGGTCCCAATGAAGCCGGGGAGCTGTTTTTT. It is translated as CASSLFVGPNEAGELFF.

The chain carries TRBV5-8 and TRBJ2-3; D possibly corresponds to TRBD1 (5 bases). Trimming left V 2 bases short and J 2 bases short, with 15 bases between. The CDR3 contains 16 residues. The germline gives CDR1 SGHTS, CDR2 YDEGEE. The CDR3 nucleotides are TGTGCCAGCAGCTTCACCATACAGGCGCACACAGATACGCAGTATTTT. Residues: CASSFTIQAHTDTQYF.

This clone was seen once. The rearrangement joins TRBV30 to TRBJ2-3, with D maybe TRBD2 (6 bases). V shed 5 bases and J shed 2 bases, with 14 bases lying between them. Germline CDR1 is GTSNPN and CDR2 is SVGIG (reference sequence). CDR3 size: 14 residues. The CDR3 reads CAWSGGHATDTQYF. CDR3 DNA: TGTGCCTGGTCAGGAGGGCACGCCACAGATACGCAGTATTTT.

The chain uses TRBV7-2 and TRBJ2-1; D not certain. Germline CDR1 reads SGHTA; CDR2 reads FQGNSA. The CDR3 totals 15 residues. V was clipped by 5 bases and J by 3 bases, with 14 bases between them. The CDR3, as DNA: TGTGCCAGCAGCCCTTCCAGAGGAATCTACAATGAGCAGTTCTTC. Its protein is CASSPSRGIYNEQFF.

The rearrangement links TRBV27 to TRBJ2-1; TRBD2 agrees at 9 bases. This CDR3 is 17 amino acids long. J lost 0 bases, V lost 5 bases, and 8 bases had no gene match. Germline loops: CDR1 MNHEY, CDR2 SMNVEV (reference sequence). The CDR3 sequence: CASSQNSGGNSYNEQFF. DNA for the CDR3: TGTGCCAGCAGTCAAAATAGCGGGGGAAACTCCTACAATGAGCAGTTCTTC.

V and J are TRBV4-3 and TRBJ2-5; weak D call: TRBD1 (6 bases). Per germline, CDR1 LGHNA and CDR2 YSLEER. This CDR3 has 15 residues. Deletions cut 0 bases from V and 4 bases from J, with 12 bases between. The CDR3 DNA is TGCGCCAGCAGCCAAGATATACAGACAGGAGAGACCCAGTACTTC. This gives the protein CASSQDIQTGETQYF.

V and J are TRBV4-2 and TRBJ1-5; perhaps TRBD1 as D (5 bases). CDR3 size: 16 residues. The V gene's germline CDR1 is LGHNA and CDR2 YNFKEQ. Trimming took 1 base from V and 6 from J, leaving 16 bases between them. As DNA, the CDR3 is TGTGCCAGCAGCCAAGGGGAAGGGGCAGGGCGTCAGCCCCAGCATTTT. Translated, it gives CASSQGEGAGRQPQHF.

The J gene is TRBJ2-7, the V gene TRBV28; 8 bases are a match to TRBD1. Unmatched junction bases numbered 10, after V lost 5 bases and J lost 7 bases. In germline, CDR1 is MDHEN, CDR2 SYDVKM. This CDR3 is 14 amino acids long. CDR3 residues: CASSGRQGLGEQYF. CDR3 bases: TGTGCCAGCAGTGGCCGACAGGGGCTGGGAGAGCAGTACTTC.

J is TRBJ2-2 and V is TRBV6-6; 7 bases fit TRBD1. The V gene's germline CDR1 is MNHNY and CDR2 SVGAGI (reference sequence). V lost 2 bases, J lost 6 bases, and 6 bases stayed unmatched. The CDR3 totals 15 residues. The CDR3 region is CASSYRGQAAGELFF. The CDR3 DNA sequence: TGTGCCAGCAGTTACCGAGGACAGGCCGCCGGGGAGCTGTTTTTT.